These 19 T cell receptor beta chains originate from one sample sequenced in a study of blood T cell repertoires in COVID-19. Profiled with immunoSEQ multiplex PCR; TCRdb holds only in-frame clones, not every one. Among about 170,000 clones listed, approximately 74% were seen once. Sequenced sample: peripheral blood. The receptor set was obtained from a woman over 75 with acute or convalescent COVID-19.

The gene calls are TRBV18 and TRBJ1-2; tentative D call: TRBD1 (5 bases). The CDR3 is 15 residues long. V was cut by 3 bases and J by 4 bases, with 15 bases left in between. CDR1 KGHSH and CDR2 LQKENI come from the germline V gene. The CDR3 reads CASSPHPGGLYGYTF. As DNA, the CDR3 is TGTGCCAGCTCACCCCACCCCGGGGGACTCTATGGCTACACCTTC. The complete variable domain, with remaining parts taken from reference TRBV18 and TRBJ1-2, reads NAGVMQNPRHLVRRRGQEARLRCSPMKGHSHVYWYRQLPEEGLKFMVYLQKENIIDESGMPKERFSAEFPKEGPSILRIQQVVRGDSAAYFCASSPHPGGLYGYTFGSGTRLTVV.

The chain couples TRBV19 to TRBJ1-1, with a tentative D call TRBD1 (6 bases). Germline V lookup: CDR1 LNHDA, CDR2 SQIVND (reference sequence). V lost 6 bases and J lost 4, with 12 bases in between. This CDR3 spans 13 amino acids. As DNA, the CDR3 is TGTGCCAGTAGCCGCAGGGGTATCACTGAAGCTTTCTTT. Its translation is CASSRRGITEAFF.

This clone showed up just a few times. V gene TRBV2 combines with J gene TRBJ1-5; 7 bases agree with TRBD1. Looked up from germline, CDR1 is SNHLY and CDR2 is FYNNEI. Unmatched junction bases numbered 6, after V lost 7 bases and J lost 3 bases. This CDR3 is 14 amino acids long. The CDR3: CASNTQGPNQPQHF. The CDR3 DNA reads TGTGCCAGCAATACACAGGGGCCCAATCAGCCCCAGCATTTT. The full variable domain, with the rest looked up from reference TRBV2 and TRBJ1-5, is EPEVTQTPSHQVTQMGQEVILRCVPISNHLYFYWYRQILGQKVEFLVSFYNNEISEKSEIFDDQFSVERPDGSNFTLKIRSTKLEDSAMYFCASNTQGPNQPQHFGDGTRLSIL.

In this sample, this clone turned up a few times. The rearrangement links TRBV30 to TRBJ1-1, with TRBD1 matching 7 bases. CDR1 is GTSNPN and CDR2 is SVGIG in the germline V gene (reference sequence). This CDR3 contains 11 residues. The V segment lost 2 bases and the J segment 13 bases; nucleotides outside the gene matches: 7. CDR3 bases: TGTGCCTGGAGTCAGGGACAGTACGGTTTCTTT. The encoded protein is CAWSQGQYGFF.

The V and J genes are TRBV19 and TRBJ2-2, with 7 bases fitting TRBD1. Unmatched junction bases numbered 7, after V lost 3 bases and J lost 6 bases. The CDR3 consists of 15 residues. From germline, CDR1 is LNHDA and CDR2 SQIVND (reference sequence). This CDR3 reads CASSIVTGTPGELFF. The CDR3, as DNA: TGTGCCAGTAGTATTGTGACAGGGACCCCCGGGGAGCTGTTTTTT.

This chain links TRBV19 with TRBJ2-4; 9 positions agree with TRBD2. The V segment lost 7 bases and the J segment 2 bases; nucleotides outside the gene matches: 9. This CDR3 has 16 residues. The germline V gene encodes CDR1 LNHDA and CDR2 SQIVND (reference sequence). The DNA for the CDR3 is TGTGCCAGTACCGATGTGGCTAGCGGGACCAAAAACATTCAGTACTTC. The encoded protein is CASTDVASGTKNIQYF.

The chain uses TRBV19 and TRBJ2-7; 8 bases match TRBD1. V shed 3 bases, J shed 4 bases, and the junction held 5 bases outside the gene matches. The CDR3 loop spans 14 amino acids. Germline values: CDR1 LNHDA, CDR2 SQIVND (reference sequence). The CDR3 DNA sequence: TGTGCCAGTAGTATTAGGACAGGGAGGTACGAGCAGTACTTC. Translated, it gives CASSIRTGRYEQYF.

The chain recombines TRBV6-5 with TRBJ2-5, with 9 positions matching TRBD1. The germline gives CDR1 MNHEY, CDR2 SVGAGI. The CDR3 contains 15 residues. The junction had 9 bases not matched to a gene; V was cut back by 5 bases and J by 5 bases. CDR3 bases: TGTGCCAGCAGTCACCAACAGGGGGCCTTGGAGACCCAGTACTTC. This encodes CASSHQQGALETQYF.

This chain uses TRBV3-1 (or the pseudogene TRBV3-2) with TRBJ1-1; D perhaps matches TRBD1 (5 bases). Germline values: CDR1 LGHDT, CDR2 YNNKEL (reference sequence). CDR3 length equals 13 residues. V gave up 4 bases and J gave up 8 bases, with 14 bases separating them. The CDR3 sequence: CASSRPLGQEAFF. In DNA, the CDR3 is TGTGCCAGCAGCCGTCCTTTGGGGCAAGAAGCTTTCTTT.

This clone has a single count. V usage is TRBV27 and J usage is TRBJ2-1, with a possible D match to TRBD1 (6 bases). The CDR3 totals 14 residues. The ends were cut back, 5 bases at V and 3 bases at J, with 11 bases in the middle. Germline assignment: CDR1 MNHEY and CDR2 SMNVEV (reference sequence). CDR3 loop: CASSTGTLYNEQFF. CDR3 in DNA: TGTGCCAGCAGTACCGGGACACTCTACAATGAGCAGTTCTTC.

This clone appeared once. The V and J genes are TRBV19 and TRBJ1-1; perhaps TRBD1 as D (6 bases). The CDR3 extends over 15 amino acids. The V end was cut by 7 bases, the J end by 4 bases, with 19 bases between. Germline assignment: CDR1 LNHDA and CDR2 SQIVND (reference sequence). The CDR3 is CASTPTGGAGTEAFF. In DNA form, the CDR3 reads TGTGCCAGTACCCCGACGGGGGGCGCGGGCACTGAAGCTTTCTTT.

The rearrangement joins TRBV28 to TRBJ1-4; 9 bases match TRBD1. The germline gives CDR1 MDHEN, CDR2 SYDVKM. CDR3 size: 17 residues. Trimming cost V 4 bases and J 0 bases; bases outside gene matches: 6. The CDR3 nucleotides are TGTGCCAGCAGTTCGGGGACAGGGCTTGCAACTAATGAAAAACTGTTTTTT. Translating it yields CASSSGTGLATNEKLFF.

V and J are TRBV7-3 and TRBJ2-3; TRBD1 matches 8 bases. The CDR3 consists of 15 residues. V trimming: 5 bases; J trimming: 3 bases; junction bases outside the gene matches: 7. Germline V CDR1 and CDR2: SGHTA, FQGTGA. The DNA for the CDR3 is TGTGCCAGCAGCATAGGACAGGGAGGAACAGATACGCAGTATTTT. The encoded protein is CASSIGQGGTDTQYF.

In its sample, this clone was seen a few times. The chain combines TRBV25-1 with TRBJ1-1; maybe TRBD1 (5 bases). The CDR3 contains 13 residues. Germline CDR1 reads MGHDK; CDR2 reads SYGVNS. Trimming took off 8 bases at V and 3 bases at J, with 13 bases between the two ends. CDR3 bases: TGTGCCAGCGGCCGGGGGGGATACACTGAAGCTTTCTTT. It is translated as CASGRGGYTEAFF.

The chain combines TRBV6-5 with TRBJ1-2, with D hard to call. V was trimmed by 6 bases and J by 4 bases, leaving 15 bases between them. This CDR3 has 14 amino acids. The germline V gene has CDR1 MNHEY and CDR2 SVGAGI. CDR3 DNA: TGTGCCAGCAGACCCTCCGGGATAAGCTATGGCTACACCTTC. Translation: CASRPSGISYGYTF.

The chain employs TRBV6-5 and TRBJ1-1; a possible D gene is TRBD1 (5 bases). In germline, CDR1 is MNHEY, CDR2 SVGAGI. V was clipped by 6 bases and J by 4 bases, with 15 bases between them. The CDR3 runs 14 residues. This CDR3 reads CASRLRGGSTEAFF. CDR3 bases: TGTGCCAGCAGACTACGGGGGGGGTCCACTGAAGCTTTCTTT.

This clone was recorded a few times. V and J are TRBV12-3 or TRBV12-4 and TRBJ2-1; maybe TRBD2 (5 bases). V was pared by 6 bases and J by 6 bases, with 9 bases between. The CDR3 runs 12 residues. The CDR3 sequence is CASRRESNEQFF. CDR3 nucleotide sequence: TGTGCCAGCAGAAGGGAGTCCAATGAGCAGTTCTTC.

The chain combines TRBV28 with TRBJ2-5; 10 bases line up with TRBD2. This CDR3 spans 16 amino acids. Trimming took 6 bases from V and 5 from J; bases not matched to a gene: 12. Germline-derived CDR1 and CDR2 are MDHEN and SYDVKM. The CDR3: CASSLAGASGPETQYF. CDR3 nucleotide sequence: TGTGCCAGCAGCCTAGCGGGAGCCTCGGGCCCGGAGACCCAGTACTTC.

V is TRBV2 and J is TRBJ1-2, with 10 positions matching TRBD1. The CDR3 loop spans 20 amino acids. Germline CDR1 and CDR2: SNHLY and FYNNEI. With 5 bases clipped from V and 1 base from J, the junction kept 19 bases outside the gene matches. The DNA for the CDR3 is TGTGCCAGCAGTATGGAAAAGGCGGCCCCCGGGACAGGGGTTAACTATGGCTACACCTTC. It codes for CASSMEKAAPGTGVNYGYTF. Complete variable domain (other parts from reference TRBV2 and TRBJ1-2): EPEVTQTPSHQVTQMGQEVILRCVPISNHLYFYWYRQILGQKVEFLVSFYNNEISEKSEIFDDQFSVERPDGSNFTLKIRSTKLEDSAMYFCASSMEKAAPGTGVNYGYTFGSGTRLTVV.